The entry below gives a single TCR beta chain sequence along with its context. Its target is not known. These data are taken from a study of neoadjuvant nivolumab and ipilimumab in lung cancer. CDR3 length equals 12 residues. The germline CDR1 and CDR2 sequences are GTSNPN and SVGIG (reference sequence). The V and J ends lost 6 bases and 8 bases respectively, with 16 bases between them. This table comes from immunoSEQ multiplex PCR, and its TCRdb copy is limited to in-frame clones, with some not included. The top ten hold about 23% of the sample, which has roughly 23,000 clones, approximately 82% seen once. Findings and limits, study-wide: Resected tumors had greater TCR richness and clonality than uninvolved lung. Resected-tumor TCR richness correlated positively with pretherapy blood richness.

The receptor was derived from an adult with non-small cell lung cancer. V gene TRBV30 combines with J gene TRBJ1-2, with D tentatively TRBD1 (5 bases). Sample: peripheral blood, taken before neoadjuvant nivolumab, alone or with ipilimumab. The CDR3 sequence is CACRALRGGYTF. The CDR3 nucleotides are TGTGCCTGCCGCGCCCTTCGGGGCGGCTACACCTTC. The full variable domain, completed using reference TRBV30 and TRBJ1-2, is SQTIHQWPATLVQPVGSPLSLECTVEGTSNPNLYWYRQAAGRGLQLLFYSVGIGQISSEVPQNLSASRPQDRQFILSSKKLLLSDSGFYLCACRALRGGYTFGSGTRLTVV.